This T cell receptor (beta chain) was identified during a study of vaccination and CD4 T cells after COVID-19 (dated by TCRdb to between 2021 and 2024). Describing the broader study: SARS-CoV-2 positivity had been established in the convalescent patients by nasal swab PCR, and mild disease was recorded in several of these patients and severe disease in one. In the convalescent cohort there were six males and four females, among whom were two Hispanic individuals, seven Caucasians, two Asians and one multiracial person. Two doses of either the Pfizer-BioNTech BNT162b2 vaccine (n=8) or the Moderna mRNA-1273 vaccine (n=2) were administered to participants. Post-COVID blood samples were collected from convalescent patients a median of roughly 100 days after diagnosis, with a range of about 30 to 161 days. Post-vaccine blood samples were taken a median of about 70 days after the second vaccine dose, with a range of roughly 13 to 250 days. The cultures were stimulated with overlapping spike peptide pools from SARS-CoV-2 and from the common cold coronaviruses HCoV-NL63, HCoV-OC43 and HCoV-229E. In control cultures, a CEFX viral epitope pool was used as positive control, an HIV-1 Nef peptide pool was used as negative control, or no peptide was added. The spike-specific CD4+ TCR repertoire was compared before and after mRNA vaccination in over nine COVID-19 convalescent patients and a handful of infection-naive healthy vaccine recipients. Here is what the overall study found, with its caveats: Of the vaccine-specific clones found in convalescent patients, nearly all (304 of 307) were mono-reactive for SARS-CoV-2 spike instead of being cross-reactive with common cold coronaviruses. The number of convalescent patients in the study was relatively small, and the study did not examine early timepoints following natural infection. Among the post-vaccine SARS-CoV-2-reactive clones in convalescent patients, a median about 86% showed up only after vaccination, which suggests vaccine-specific priming. The median number of SARS-CoV-2-reactive clonotypes rose from 20 to 25 after infection to a few dozen after vaccination, but the change was not significant.

Library preparation employed PCR. DNA from cultured CD4+ T cells was subjected to TCR sequencing with the Oncomine TCR Beta short-read assay at the Johns Hopkins FTIC core. The QIAamp micro DNA kit was used to extract genomic DNA from the cultured CD4+ T cells. Oncomine TCR Beta libraries from cultured CD4+ T cells were pooled with unique dual indexes and sequenced on an Illumina iSeq 100. The study's own analysis went as follows. Non-productive sequences were removed, and CDR3s not starting with C, not ending with F or W, or shorter than 7 amino acids were discarded. Antigen-specific clonotypes were identified using the MANAFEST web application through comparison of peptide-stimulated wells with reference and other culture wells. An FDR below 0.05, an odds ratio above 5, and a productive frequency above 0.1% in at least two of three replicate wells were required for clones to be considered positive. Clonotypes that were significantly expanded in both SARS-CoV-2 spike wells and at least one common cold coronavirus spike condition were defined as cross-reactive. Similarity between CDR3 sequences was evaluated in R version 3.6.1 using Levenshtein distances (stringdist) and unrooted phylogenetic trees (ape). TCRdb trimmed public reads at Q25 via fastp, called clones via MiXCR and kept in-frame beta chains. A single entry per CDR3 protein holds the most common genes and DNA from its merged rows. The authors' filters were not applied to this entry. The table for this sample lists some 17,000 distinct CDR3 sequences; 40% to 55% of them were counted only once. 4.5% to 6% of the sample is taken by the ten largest.

The germline V gene specifies SGHTA as CDR1 and FQGNSA as CDR2. Spanning cysteine to phenylalanine, the CDR3 consists of 13 amino acids. Only the CDR3 region is kept as DNA, spanning 39 bases read in frame from base 1. The germline ends are 14 bases apart after V is trimmed by 1 base and J by 11 bases. By how much of the sample it makes up, this clonotype is medium-sized (0.01 to 0.1%). Its binding antigen is unknown. The record has no base qualities; no much larger clone is one base away. Explained via the paper, the treatment or condition label denotes: approximately nine-day PBMC culture with coronavirus spike peptide pools or control peptides (ViraFEST assay). The ViraFEST assay was used in the study, in which antigen-specific T cells were expanded with peptide pools and expanded clonotypes were subsequently identified by TCR sequencing. Positive SARS-CoV-2 PCR tests in the convalescent patients dated from March to December 2020, before Alpha, Beta and Delta variants emerged in the United States. Each well held 2 million to 2.5 million PBMCs cultured with approximately 9.2 ug/ml peptide pools in IMDM containing around 5.5% human AB serum and 10 IU/ml IL-2. Half of the culture medium was replaced with fresh IL-2-containing medium on days 3 and 7. Once the cells had been in culture for 10 days, the EasySep CD4+ T cell isolation kit was used to isolate CD4+ T cells by negative selection. Ficoll-Paque Plus gradient centrifugation was used to isolate PBMCs from whole blood, and the isolated PBMCs were then either used fresh or cryopreserved at -140C. In general, triplicate wells were set up for every culture condition.

This sample comprised CD4+ T cells from blood, cultured in vitro, obtained before SARS-CoV-2 vaccination. The chain employs TRBV7-2 and TRBJ1-1, with no confidently assigned D gene. This sequence originates from a human donor who had recovered from COVID-19. The sequenced DNA is TGTGCCAGCAGCTTAGTAAGTCGTGGGGAGGCTTTCTTT. The translation is CASSLVSRGEAFF.